These T cell receptor beta chains were read from a single sample in a study of T cells in Graves' hyperthyroidism and ophthalmopathy. TCRdb re-called the multiplex PCR reads through MiXCR, storing one row per CDR3 protein. In the table there are over 90,000 distinct CDR3 sequences, 47% of which are singletons. Input material: blood. The receptors stem from a man aged 40-55 years with Graves' hyperthyroidism. CDR3s include the opening cysteine and the closing phenylalanine or tryptophan. The order of the fields is clone size, V gene, J gene, D gene, CDR3 protein, CDR3 DNA. D genes are given only for firm matches. Size is stated for part of the rows, as once, few or many counts, or as a class when the clone is expanded.

few	TRBV12-3/TRBV12-4	TRBJ2-7	TRBD1	CASSPGTGTYEQYF	TGTGCCAGCAGTCCAGGGACAGGGACATACGAGCAGTACTTC
NA	TRBV19	TRBJ2-3	TRBD2	CASSFRTSGRGDTQYF	TGTGCCAGTAGTTTCCGGACTAGCGGGAGAGGGGATACGCAGTATTTT
many	TRBV2	TRBJ2-1	TRBD2	CASTHGGNEQFF	TGTGCCAGCACTCACGGGGGGAATGAGCAGTTCTTC
NA	TRBV5-1	TRBJ1-3	NA	CASSLLGAGNTIYF	TGTGCCAGCAGCCTACTGGGGGCTGGAAACACCATATATTTT
NA	TRBV18	TRBJ1-4	NA	CASLQTGGEKLFF	TGTGCCAGCCTACAGACAGGAGGTGAAAAACTGTTTTTT
many	TRBV5-1	TRBJ1-2	NA	CASSLERGYTF	TGCGCCAGCAGCTTGGAACGGGGCTACACCTTC
NA	TRBV11-2	TRBJ1-1	TRBD1	CASSPGGGGDTEAFF	TGTGCCAGCAGCCCAGGGGGGGGAGGGGACACTGAAGCTTTCTTT
NA	TRBV6-5	TRBJ1-5	NA	CASSPLYGGNQPRHF	TGTGCCAGCAGCCCCCTCTATGGGGGCAATCAGCCCCGGCATTTT
NA	TRBV7-9	TRBJ2-7	TRBD1	CASSLAGTGKWEQYF	TGTGCCAGCAGCTTAGCTGGGACAGGGAAGTGGGAGCAGTACTTC
many	TRBV20-1	TRBJ2-5	NA	CSARPTEETQYF	TGCAGTGCCCGCCCTACAGAAGAGACCCAGTACTTC
NA	TRBV20-1	TRBJ2-5	TRBD2	CSAPGTSEETQDF	TGCAGTGCGCCCGGGACTAGTGAGGAGACCCAGGACTTC
few	TRBV7-9	TRBJ1-2	NA	CASSPPVFSYGYTF	TGTGCCAGCTCCCCCCCAGTTTTCTCCTATGGCTACACCTTC
many	TRBV20-1	TRBJ1-4	TRBD1	CSASRPGQGDRANEKLFF	TGCAGTGCTAGTAGACCGGGACAGGGGGATCGAGCTAATGAAAAACTGTTTTTT
NA	TRBV29-1	TRBJ2-3	TRBD2	CSVVTSGRGTDTQYF	TGCAGCGTAGTGACTAGCGGGAGGGGCACAGATACGCAGTATTTT
NA	TRBV7-2	TRBJ2-6	NA	CASSPWRVGTNVLTF	TGTGCCAGCAGCCCCTGGCGGGTAGGGACCAACGTCCTGACTTTC
many	TRBV24-1	TRBJ1-1	TRBD1	CATSDLRGRFVGANTEAFF	TGTGCCACCAGTGATTTGAGGGGGCGCTTTGTAGGGGCCAACACTGAAGCTTTCTTT
NA	TRBV19	TRBJ1-4	NA	CASSDPWSSNEKLFF	TGTGCCAGTAGTGATCCATGGTCCTCAAATGAAAAACTGTTTTTT
NA	TRBV7-2	TRBJ2-2	NA	CASSPSLTTDHTPTGELFF	TGTGCCAGCAGTCCAAGCCTGACGACAGACCATACTCCTACCGGGGAGCTGTTTTTT
many	TRBV7-6	TRBJ2-2	NA	CASSLRTRQLNTGELFF	TGTGCCAGCAGCTTAAGAACTAGGCAGTTGAACACCGGGGAGCTGTTTTTT
NA	TRBV5-6	TRBJ2-1	NA	CAGSRDVNEQSF	TGTGCCGGCAGCCGGGACGTCAATGAGCAGTCCTTC